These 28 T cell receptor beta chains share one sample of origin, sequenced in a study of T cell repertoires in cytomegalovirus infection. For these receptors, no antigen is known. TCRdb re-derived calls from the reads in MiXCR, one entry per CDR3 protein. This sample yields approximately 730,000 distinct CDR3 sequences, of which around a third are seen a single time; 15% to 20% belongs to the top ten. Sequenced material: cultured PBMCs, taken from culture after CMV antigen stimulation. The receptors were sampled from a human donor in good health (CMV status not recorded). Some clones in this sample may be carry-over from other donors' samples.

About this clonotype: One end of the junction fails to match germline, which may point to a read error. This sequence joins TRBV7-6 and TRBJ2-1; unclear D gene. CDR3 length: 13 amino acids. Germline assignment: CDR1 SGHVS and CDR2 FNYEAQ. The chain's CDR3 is CASSLVSHNEQFF. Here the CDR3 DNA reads TGTGCCAGCAGCTTAGTCTCCCACAATGAGCAGTTCTTC. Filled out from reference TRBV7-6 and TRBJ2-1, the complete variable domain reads GAGVSQSPRYKVTKRGQDVALRCDPISGHVSLYWYRQALGQGPEFLTYFNYEAQQDKSGLPNDRFSAERPEGSISTLTIQRTEQRDSAMYRCASSLVSHNEQFFGPGTRLTVL.

Written as DNA, the CDR3 is TGTGCCAGCTCACCCCCCCTTTCGGGAGGGGGTAACGAGCAGTACTTC. This translates into CASSPPLSGGGNEQYF. The chain has TRBV18 and TRBJ2-7, with 8 bases identical to TRBD2. Germline V gene sequence: CDR1 KGHSH, CDR2 LQKENI. The CDR3 extends over 16 amino acids. V was clipped by 3 bases and J by 5 bases; unmatched bases: 12.

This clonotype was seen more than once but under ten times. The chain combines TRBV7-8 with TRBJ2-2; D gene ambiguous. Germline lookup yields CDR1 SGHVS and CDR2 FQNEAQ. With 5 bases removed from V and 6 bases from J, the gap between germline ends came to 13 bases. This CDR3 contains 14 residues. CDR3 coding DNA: TGTGCCAGCAGCCCGAAAAGGGTTCCCGGGGAGCTGTTTTTT. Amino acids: CASSPKRVPGELFF. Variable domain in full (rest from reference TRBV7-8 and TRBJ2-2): GAGVSQSPRYKVAKRGQDVALRCDPISGHVSLFWYQQALGQGPEFLTYFQNEAQLDKSGLPSDRFFAERPEGSVSTLKIQRTQQEDSAVYLCASSPKRVPGELFFGEGSRLTVL.

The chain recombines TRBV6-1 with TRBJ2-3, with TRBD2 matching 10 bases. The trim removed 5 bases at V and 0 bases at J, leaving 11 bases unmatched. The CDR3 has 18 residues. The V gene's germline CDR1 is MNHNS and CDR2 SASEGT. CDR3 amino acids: CASSYRSGLATSTDTQYF. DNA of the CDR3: TGTGCCAGCAGTTACCGTTCGGGACTAGCGACTAGCACAGATACGCAGTATTTT.

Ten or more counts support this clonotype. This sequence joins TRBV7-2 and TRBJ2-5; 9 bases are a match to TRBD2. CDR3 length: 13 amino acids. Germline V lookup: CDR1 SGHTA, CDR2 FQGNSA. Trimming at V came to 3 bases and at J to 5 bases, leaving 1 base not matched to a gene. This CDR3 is CASSFGLAETQYF. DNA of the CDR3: TGTGCCAGCAGCTTCGGACTAGCGGAGACCCAGTACTTC. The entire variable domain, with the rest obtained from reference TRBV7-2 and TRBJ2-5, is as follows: GAGVSQSPSNKVTEKGKDVELRCDPISGHTALYWYRQSLGQGLEFLIYFQGNSAPDKSGLPSDRFSAERTGGSVSTLTIQRTQQEDSAVYLCASSFGLAETQYFGPGTRLLVL.

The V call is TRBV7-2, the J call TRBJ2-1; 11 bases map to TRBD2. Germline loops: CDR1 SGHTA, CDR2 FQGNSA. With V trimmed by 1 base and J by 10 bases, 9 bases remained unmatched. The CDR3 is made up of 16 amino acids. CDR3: CASSLGGSGGAQEQFF. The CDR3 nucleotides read TGTGCCAGCAGCTTAGGGGGTAGCGGGGGGGCACAAGAGCAGTTCTTC.

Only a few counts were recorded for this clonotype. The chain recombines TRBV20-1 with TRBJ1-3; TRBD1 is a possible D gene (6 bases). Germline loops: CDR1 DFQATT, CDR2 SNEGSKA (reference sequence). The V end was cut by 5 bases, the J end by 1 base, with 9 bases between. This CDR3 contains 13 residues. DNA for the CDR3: TGCAGTGCTCCAGGGGTGTCTGGAAACACCATATATTTT. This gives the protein CSAPGVSGNTIYF.

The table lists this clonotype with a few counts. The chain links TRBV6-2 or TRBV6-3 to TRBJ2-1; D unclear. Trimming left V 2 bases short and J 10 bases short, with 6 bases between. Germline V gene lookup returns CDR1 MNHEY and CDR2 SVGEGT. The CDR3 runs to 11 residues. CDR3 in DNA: TGTGCCAGCAGTTACCCCCCCGAGCAGTTCTTC. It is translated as CASSYPPEQFF.

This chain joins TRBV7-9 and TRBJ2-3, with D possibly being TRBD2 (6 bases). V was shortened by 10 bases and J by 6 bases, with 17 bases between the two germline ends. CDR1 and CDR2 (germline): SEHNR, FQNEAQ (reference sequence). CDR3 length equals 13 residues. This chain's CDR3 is CATGGTTVDTQYF. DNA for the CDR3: TGTGCCACCGGAGGGACGACCGTGGATACGCAGTATTTT. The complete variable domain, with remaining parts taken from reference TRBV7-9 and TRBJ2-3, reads DTGVSQNPRHKITKRGQNVTFRCDPISEHNRLYWYRQTLGQGPEFLTYFQNEAQLEKSRLLSDRFSAERPKGSFSTLEIQRTEQGDSAMYLCATGGTTVDTQYFGPGTRLTVL.

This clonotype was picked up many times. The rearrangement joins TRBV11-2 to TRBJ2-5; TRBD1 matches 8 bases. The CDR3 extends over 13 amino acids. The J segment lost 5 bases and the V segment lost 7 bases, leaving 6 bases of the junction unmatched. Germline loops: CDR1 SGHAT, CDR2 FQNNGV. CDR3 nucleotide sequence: TGTGCCAGCAAGGGACAGGACCTGGAGACCCAGTACTTC. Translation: CASKGQDLETQYF. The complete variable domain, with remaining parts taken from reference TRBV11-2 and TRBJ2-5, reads EAGVAQSPRYKIIEKRQSVAFWCNPISGHATLYWYQQILGQGPKLLIQFQNNGVVDDSQLPKDRFSAERLKGVDSTLKIQPAKLEDSAVYLCASKGQDLETQYFGPGTRLLVL.

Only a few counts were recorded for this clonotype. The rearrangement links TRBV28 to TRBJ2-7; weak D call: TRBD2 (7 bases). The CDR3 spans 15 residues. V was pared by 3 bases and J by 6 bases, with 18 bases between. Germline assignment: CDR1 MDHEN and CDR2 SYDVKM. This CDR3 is CASSFRGDQGSEQYF. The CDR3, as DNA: TGTGCCAGCAGTTTCCGGGGGGACCAGGGGAGCGAGCAGTACTTC.

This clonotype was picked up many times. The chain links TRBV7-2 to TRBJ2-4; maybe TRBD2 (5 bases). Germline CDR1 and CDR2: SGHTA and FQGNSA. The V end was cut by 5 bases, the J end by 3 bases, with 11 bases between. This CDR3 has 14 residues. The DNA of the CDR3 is TGTGCCAGCAGCCCAGGACGGGGCAAAAACATTCAGTACTTC. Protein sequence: CASSPGRGKNIQYF.

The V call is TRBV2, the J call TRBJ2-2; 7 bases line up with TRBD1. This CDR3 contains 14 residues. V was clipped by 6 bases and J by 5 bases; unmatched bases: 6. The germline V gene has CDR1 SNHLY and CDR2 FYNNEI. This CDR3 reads CASSVNRGTGELFF. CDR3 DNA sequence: TGTGCCAGCAGCGTCAACAGGGGAACCGGGGAGCTGTTTTTT.

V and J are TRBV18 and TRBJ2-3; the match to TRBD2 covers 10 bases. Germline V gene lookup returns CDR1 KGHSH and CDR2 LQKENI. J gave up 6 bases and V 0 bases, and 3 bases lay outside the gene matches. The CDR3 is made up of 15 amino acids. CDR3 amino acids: CASSPPTSGDDTQYF. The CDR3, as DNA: TGTGCCAGCTCACCACCAACTAGCGGGGACGATACGCAGTATTTT.

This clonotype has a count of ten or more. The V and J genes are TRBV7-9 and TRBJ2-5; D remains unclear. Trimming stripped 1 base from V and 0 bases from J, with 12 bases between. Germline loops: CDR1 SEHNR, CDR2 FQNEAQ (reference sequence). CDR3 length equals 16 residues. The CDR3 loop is CASSLGQPYYQETQYF. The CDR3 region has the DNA TGTGCCAGCAGCTTAGGGCAGCCATATTACCAAGAGACCCAGTACTTC.

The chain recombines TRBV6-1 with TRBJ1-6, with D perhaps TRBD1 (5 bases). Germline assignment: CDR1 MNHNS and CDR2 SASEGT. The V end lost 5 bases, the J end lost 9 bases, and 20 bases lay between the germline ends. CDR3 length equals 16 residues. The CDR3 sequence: CASSIDQGVASSPLHF. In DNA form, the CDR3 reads TGTGCCAGCAGTATAGATCAGGGCGTTGCGAGTTCACCCCTCCACTTT.

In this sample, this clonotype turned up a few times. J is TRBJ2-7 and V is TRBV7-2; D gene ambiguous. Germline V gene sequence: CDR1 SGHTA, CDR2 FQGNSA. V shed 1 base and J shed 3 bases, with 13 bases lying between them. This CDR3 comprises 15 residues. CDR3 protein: CASSLGDPYDYEQYF. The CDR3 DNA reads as TGTGCCAGCAGCTTAGGAGACCCTTACGACTACGAGCAGTACTTC.

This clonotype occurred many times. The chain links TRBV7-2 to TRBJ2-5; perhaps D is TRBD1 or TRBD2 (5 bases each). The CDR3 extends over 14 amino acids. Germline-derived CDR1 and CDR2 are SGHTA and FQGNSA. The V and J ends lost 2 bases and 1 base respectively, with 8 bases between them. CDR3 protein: CASSLKRGQETQYF. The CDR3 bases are TGTGCCAGCAGCTTAAAGAGGGGCCAAGAGACCCAGTACTTC.

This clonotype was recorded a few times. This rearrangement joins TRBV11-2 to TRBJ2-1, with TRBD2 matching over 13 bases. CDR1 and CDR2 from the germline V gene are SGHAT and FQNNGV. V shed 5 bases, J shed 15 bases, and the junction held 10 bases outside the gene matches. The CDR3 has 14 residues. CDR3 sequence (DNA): TGTGCCAGCAGCAAGGGACTAGCGGGAAGCCAGTCGTTCTTC. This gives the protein CASSKGLAGSQSFF. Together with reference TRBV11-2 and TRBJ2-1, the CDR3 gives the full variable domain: EAGVAQSPRYKIIEKRQSVAFWCNPISGHATLYWYQQILGQGPKLLIQFQNNGVVDDSQLPKDRFSAERLKGVDSTLKIQPAKLEDSAVYLCASSKGLAGSQSFFGPGTRLTVL.

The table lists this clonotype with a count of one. The CDR3 spells CASSISPPDEQFF. The DNA for the CDR3 is TGTGCCAGTAGTATTTCCCCCCCCGATGAGCAGTTCTTC. V and J are TRBV19 and TRBJ2-1, with D uncertain. CDR3 size: 13 residues. Germline V gene sequence: CDR1 LNHDA, CDR2 SQIVND (reference sequence). Between the trimmed V and J ends, which lost 3 bases and 8 bases, there was a span of 11 bases.

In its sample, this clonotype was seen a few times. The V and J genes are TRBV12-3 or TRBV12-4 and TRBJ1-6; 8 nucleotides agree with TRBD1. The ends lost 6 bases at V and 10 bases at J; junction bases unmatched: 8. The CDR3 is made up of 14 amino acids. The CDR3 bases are TGTGCCAGCAGCTTACAGGGGGTAAGGTCACCCCTCCACTTT. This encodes CASSLQGVRSPLHF.

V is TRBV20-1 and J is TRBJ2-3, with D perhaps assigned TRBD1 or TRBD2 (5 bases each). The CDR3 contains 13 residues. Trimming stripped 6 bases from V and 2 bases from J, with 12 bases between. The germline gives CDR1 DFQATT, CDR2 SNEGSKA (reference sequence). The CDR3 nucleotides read TGCAGTGCCCCGGGACCGTACACAGATACGCAGTATTTT. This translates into CSAPGPYTDTQYF.

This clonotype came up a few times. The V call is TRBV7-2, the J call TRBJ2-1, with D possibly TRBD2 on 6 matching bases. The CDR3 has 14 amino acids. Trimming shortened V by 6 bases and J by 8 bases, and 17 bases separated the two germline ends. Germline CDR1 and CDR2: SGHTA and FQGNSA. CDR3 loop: CASSPRPLADEQFF. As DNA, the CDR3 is TGTGCCAGCAGTCCTCGCCCATTAGCGGATGAGCAGTTCTTC.

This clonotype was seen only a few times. The DNA of the CDR3 is TGTGCCAGCAGCTGGCCGGCGGTAAACTATGGCTACACCTTC. Residues: CASSWPAVNYGYTF. V and J are TRBV5-4 and TRBJ1-2; no reliable D call. This CDR3 spans 14 amino acids. V was shortened by 3 bases and J by 2 bases, with 11 bases between the two germline ends. The germline CDR1 and CDR2 sequences are SGHNT and YYREEE (reference sequence).

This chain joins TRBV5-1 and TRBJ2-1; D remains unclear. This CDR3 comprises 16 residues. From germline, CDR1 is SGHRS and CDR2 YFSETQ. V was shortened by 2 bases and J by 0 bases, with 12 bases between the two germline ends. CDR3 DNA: TGCGCCAGCAGCTTCCCCCAACAGAGCTCCTACAATGAGCAGTTCTTC. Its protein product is CASSFPQQSSYNEQFF.

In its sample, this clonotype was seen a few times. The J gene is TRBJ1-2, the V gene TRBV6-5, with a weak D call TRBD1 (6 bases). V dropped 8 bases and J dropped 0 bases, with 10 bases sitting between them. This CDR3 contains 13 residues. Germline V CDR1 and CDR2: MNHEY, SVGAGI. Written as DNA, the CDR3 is TGTGCCAGCCACAGGGCACCTAACTATGGCTACACCTTC. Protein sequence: CASHRAPNYGYTF.

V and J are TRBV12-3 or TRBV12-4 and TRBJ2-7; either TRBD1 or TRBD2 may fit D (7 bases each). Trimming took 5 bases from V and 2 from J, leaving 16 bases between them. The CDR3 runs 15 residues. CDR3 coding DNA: TGTGCCAGCAGTACTCACAGGGGAGGGACCTACGAGCAGTACTTC. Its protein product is CASSTHRGGTYEQYF.

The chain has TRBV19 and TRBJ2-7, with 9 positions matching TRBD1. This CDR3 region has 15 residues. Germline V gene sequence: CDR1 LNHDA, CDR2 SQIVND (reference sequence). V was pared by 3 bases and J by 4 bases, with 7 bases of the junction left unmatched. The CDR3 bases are TGTGCCAGTAGTATGCCGGGACAGGGAGGATACGAGCAGTACTTC. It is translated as CASSMPGQGGYEQYF.